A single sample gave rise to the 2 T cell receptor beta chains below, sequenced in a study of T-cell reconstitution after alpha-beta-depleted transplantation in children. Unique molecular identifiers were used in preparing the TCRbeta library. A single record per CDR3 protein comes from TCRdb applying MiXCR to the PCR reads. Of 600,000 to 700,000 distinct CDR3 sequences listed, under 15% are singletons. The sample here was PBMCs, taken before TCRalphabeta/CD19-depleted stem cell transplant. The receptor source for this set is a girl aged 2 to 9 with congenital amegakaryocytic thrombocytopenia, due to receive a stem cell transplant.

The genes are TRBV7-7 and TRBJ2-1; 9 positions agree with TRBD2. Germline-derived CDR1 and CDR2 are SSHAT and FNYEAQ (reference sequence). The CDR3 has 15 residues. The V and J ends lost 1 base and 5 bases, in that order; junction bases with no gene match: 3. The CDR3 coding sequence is TGTGCCAGCAGCTTAGATGCTAGCGGGAACAATGAGCAGTTCTTC. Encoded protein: CASSLDASGNNEQFF.

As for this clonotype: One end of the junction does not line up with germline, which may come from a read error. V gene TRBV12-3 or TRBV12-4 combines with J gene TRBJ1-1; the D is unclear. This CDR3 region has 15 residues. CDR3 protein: CASSLSSQVVNEALF. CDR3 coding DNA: TGTGCCAGCAGTTTAAGCTCCCAGGTTGTAAATGAAGCTCTCTTT.